These T cell receptor beta chains were read from a single sample in a study of CD8+CD57+ T cells in acquired aplastic anemia. MiXCR was run by TCRdb on the reads, yielding one entry per CDR3 protein. The table lists roughly 120,000 distinct CDR3 sequences, 45% to 60% of them singletons. Source material: sorted CD4+, CD8+, or CD8+CD57+ T cells (not recorded which) from PBMCs. The receptors were sampled from a human donor with aplastic anemia. The CDR3 runs from the conserved cysteine through the conserved F or W. A D gene is named only where the DNA matches it firmly. Clone size appears in some rows only: once, few, many, or a class for an expanded clone.

j_call cdr3_length v_call clone_size d_call cdr3_nt cdr3_aa
TRBJ2-1 11 TRBV10-2 NA NA TGCGCCAGCGAGGAACTAAATGAGCAGTTCTTC CASEELNEQFF
TRBJ1-4 16 TRBV11-2 NA NA TGTGCCAGCAGCTCGAGTGGGGACGGCGATAATGAAAAACTGTTTTTT CASSSSGDGDNEKLFF
TRBJ2-5 12 TRBV20-1 NA NA TGCAGTGCTGGCAGACTAGGAGAGACCCAGTACTTC CSAGRLGETQYF
TRBJ2-7 19 TRBV5-4 NA TRBD2 TGTGCCAGCAGCTGGGAGGGAACAGGACTAGCGGGGGGTGGCCACGAGCAGTACTTC CASSWEGTGLAGGGHEQYF
TRBJ2-1 17 TRBV10-2 NA NA TGCGCCAGCAGTGAGGAATTTGGGGGTGTAAATTGGGATGAGCAGTTCTTC CASSEEFGGVNWDEQFF
TRBJ1-6 12 TRBV20-1 NA NA TGCAGTGCTAGGACACCGGATTCACCCCTCCACTTT CSARTPDSPLHF
TRBJ2-1 13 TRBV6-7 NA NA TGTGCCAGCAGCTCCAGCCCACAGTCCTCCATTTTCTTC CASSSSPQSSIFF
TRBJ2-1 13 TRBV19 NA NA TGTGCCAGTAGTATTTGGCGAGGAAATGAGCAGTTCTTC CASSIWRGNEQFF
TRBJ2-3 15 TRBV2 many NA TGTGCAAGCGAGGGCGGCTCTACACCACGAGATACGCAGTATTTT CASEGGSTPRDTQYF
TRBJ2-2 14 TRBV29-1 NA NA TGCAGCGTTAAGAATCAGGGAAACACCGGGGAGCTGTTTTTT CSVKNQGNTGELFF
TRBJ1-5 14 TRBV9 NA TRBD1 TGTGCCAGCAGCAAGACAGGGGGCAATCAGCCCCAGCATTTT CASSKTGGNQPQHF
TRBJ1-6 15 TRBV20-1 NA NA TGCAGTGCTAGAGATCTCCAGGAGTCGAATTCACCCCTCCACTTT CSARDLQESNSPLHF
TRBJ2-1 12 TRBV29-1 many NA TGCAGCGTTGAATTCACCTACAATGAGCAGTTCTTC CSVEFTYNEQFF
TRBJ1-1 13 TRBV6-1 NA NA TGTGCCAGTAGCCCCATCCAAGGGACTGAAGCTTCCTTT CASSPIQGTEASF
TRBJ2-7 13 TRBV29-1 few NA TGCAGCGCCCTAGGGCAGATGGGTTACGAGCAGTACTTC CSALGQMGYEQYF
TRBJ1-2 9 TRBV30 few NA TGTGCCTTGGCAGGGGGCTACACCTTC CALAGGYTF
TRBJ2-5 15 TRBV3-1 NA TRBD2 TGTGCCAGCAGCCAAGTTGGGCAGGGAGGGGAGACCCAGTACTTC CASSQVGQGGETQYF
TRBJ2-3 14 TRBV11-3 NA NA TGTGCCAGCAGCTGGGACTCTAGCACAGATACGCAGTATTTT CASSWDSSTDTQYF
TRBJ1-4 16 TRBV24-1 NA NA TGTGCCACCAGTGACGCGTCAGGAGCCAATAATGAAAAACTGTTTTTT CATSDASGANNEKLFF
TRBJ1-1 14 TRBV19 NA TRBD1 TGTGCCAGTAGACACAGGGGGCGCTCGGATGAAGCTTTCTTT CASRHRGRSDEAFF
TRBJ1-5 15 TRBV2 few NA TGTGCCAGCAGTGAGGAACAGAGTATCAATCAGCCCCAGCATTTT CASSEEQSINQPQHF
TRBJ2-7 12 TRBV7-6 few TRBD2 TGTGCCAGCAGCCTACTAGCGGTTGAGCAGTACTTC CASSLLAVEQYF
TRBJ2-1 12 TRBV2 NA TRBD2 TGTGCCAGCAGCGGGGGACTAGGGGAGCAGTTCTTC CASSGGLGEQFF
TRBJ2-3 11 TRBV19 NA TRBD1 TGTGCCAGCGGACAGGCAGATACGCAGTATTTT CASGQADTQYF
TRBJ2-4 14 TRBV24-1 NA TRBD1 TGTGCCACCAGTGATTTGGGGCAGGGGGCCATTCAGTACTTC CATSDLGQGAIQYF
TRBJ2-5 15 TRBV7-9 many TRBD2 TGTGCCAGCAGCTTAGTGGTAGCGGGGCAAGAGACCCAGTACTTC CASSLVVAGQETQYF
TRBJ2-7 15 TRBV14 few TRBD2 TGTGCCAGCAGCCAAGGACTAGCGGGAGGCTACGAGCAGTACTTC CASSQGLAGGYEQYF
TRBJ1-1 14 TRBV10-1 NA NA TGCGCCAGCAGTGAGTCCCAGGGGTACACTGAAGCTTTCTTT CASSESQGYTEAFF
TRBJ2-3 19 TRBV20-1 many NA TGCAGTGCCCCCTTGGTACCGATAATCACCCGATCGGTCACAGATACGCAGTATTTT CSAPLVPIITRSVTDTQYF
TRBJ2-7 15 TRBV20-1 once TRBD2 TGCAGTGCTAGGGAGCTAGCGGGGGGTGTCTACGAGCAGTACTTC CSARELAGGVYEQYF
TRBJ1-2 14 TRBV29-1 NA NA TGCAGCGTTGTGGAAGGGGACTTTAACTATGGCTACACCTTC CSVVEGDFNYGYTF
TRBJ2-7 13 TRBV7-2 few NA TGTGCCAGCAGGAGGTGGGACTCCTACGAGCAGTACTTC CASRRWDSYEQYF
TRBJ2-1 14 TRBV6-5 many NA TGTGCCAGCAGTTACTCGGGCAGGGGAGTTGAGCAGTTCTTC CASSYSGRGVEQFF
TRBJ1-5 16 TRBV28 NA TRBD1 TGTGCCAGCAGTTTTGGGTACGGGACAGACGATCAGCCCCAGCATTTT CASSFGYGTDDQPQHF
TRBJ1-2 13 TRBV19 NA NA TGTGCCAGTAGCCCCGGGGACCAGGGGGGCTACACCTTC CASSPGDQGGYTF
TRBJ1-6 12 TRBV9 NA NA TGTGCCAGCAGCCGGGGGGGTTCACCCCTCCACTTT CASSRGGSPLHF
TRBJ2-7 15 TRBV19 few TRBD1 TGTGCCAGTAACGCAGCGGGGACAGGGTGGTTCGAGCAGTACTTC CASNAAGTGWFEQYF
TRBJ2-7 16 TRBV7-8 many TRBD2 TGTGCCAGCAGCCCCGCACTAGCGGGAAACTCCTACGAGCAGTACTTC CASSPALAGNSYEQYF
TRBJ1-1 12 TRBV29-1 many NA TGCAGCGTTGGGGATGCGGCGAGTGAAGCTTTCTTT CSVGDAASEAFF
TRBJ2-7 12 TRBV7-9 NA NA TGTGCCAGCAGCTTAATACCGGGCGAGCAGTACTTC CASSLIPGEQYF
TRBJ1-1 15 TRBV24-1 NA NA TGTGCCACCAGTGATCCAGGCAGGTCGGTCACTGAAGCTTTCTTT CATSDPGRSVTEAFF
TRBJ1-4 15 TRBV2 NA NA TGTGCCAGCAGTGAAAGGTCTACTAGTGTGGAAAAACTGTTTTTT CASSERSTSVEKLFF